This is a list of T cell receptor beta chains from one sample in a study of T cell repertoires in cytomegalovirus infection. No cognate antigen is known for these TCRs. TCRdb itself ran the reads through MiXCR, one entry per CDR3 protein. This sample carries 650,000 to 850,000 distinct CDR3 sequences, 25% to 30% of them seen once, and the ten largest clones take around 13%. Sequencing used cultured CD8+ T cells from PBMCs, obtained from culture after CMV antigen stimulation. The receptors were sampled from a human donor in good health (CMV status not recorded). Some clones in this sample may be carry-over from other donors' samples. Both conserved end residues are trimmed from each CDR3. Fields, in order: J gene, D gene, V gene, CDR3 protein. A D gene is named only where the DNA matches it firmly.

TRBJ2-2 | TRBD2 | TRBV9 | ASSVEAAGVTGELF
TRBJ2-2 | - | TRBV27 | ASSPHMNTGELF
TRBJ1-6 | - | TRBV25-1 | ASSEYQSNSPLH
TRBJ1-1 | - | TRBV19 | ASSVPRTMNTEAF
TRBJ2-6 | - | TRBV7-3 | ASSLTGSFSSGANVLT
TRBJ2-2 | TRBD2 | TRBV15 | ATLRTSHGELF
TRBJ1-1 | - | TRBV7-8 | ASSPVHTEAF
TRBJ2-1 | TRBD2 | TRBV4-1 | ASSSGGADYNEQF
TRBJ2-5 | - | TRBV14 | ASSQDTDNQETQY
TRBJ2-3 | - | TRBV6-6 | ASSYSISEGSTDTQY
TRBJ1-5 | - | TRBV12-3/TRBV12-4 | ASSFRPGNQPQH
TRBJ2-1 | - | TRBV6-6 | ASSYSERWGLPSEQF
TRBJ1-2 | - | TRBV29-1 | SVPTANYGYT
TRBJ1-2 | - | TRBV29-1 | SVFTTDGYT
TRBJ2-7 | - | TRBV14 | ASSRYRERAYEQY
TRBJ1-5 | TRBD1 | TRBV18 | ASSPTGIQGDNNQPQH
TRBJ1-2 | TRBD1 | TRBV27 | ASSTTGVIYGYT
TRBJ1-1 | - | TRBV4-2 | ASSQLSWEGRSTEAF
TRBJ1-1 | - | TRBV7-8 | ASSFLAGTVTEAF
TRBJ1-2 | TRBD1 | TRBV2 | ASTDDRGGYT
TRBJ1-1 | TRBD1 | TRBV27 | ASSPAPGGRTEAF
TRBJ2-3 | TRBD2 | TRBV27 | ASSYSAGGSTDTQY
TRBJ2-1 | - | TRBV19 | ASSRYRVRKNEQF
TRBJ2-1 | - | TRBV7-7 | ASSLRTSRDEQF
TRBJ1-2 | - | TRBV6-6 | ASRPTRDGYT
TRBJ2-2 | TRBD2 | TRBV7-2 | ASSPLASGELF
TRBJ1-2 | - | TRBV2 | ANPTGITNGYT
TRBJ1-2 | - | TRBV7-9 | ASSLAGRHSLYGYT
TRBJ1-1 | - | TRBV12-3/TRBV12-4 | ASSFGFTDPTEAF
TRBJ1-2 | - | TRBV24-1 | ATSGDTGRAGYT
TRBJ2-3 | - | TRBV27 | ASSYGTPGTDTQY
TRBJ2-3 | - | TRBV7-8 | ASSAPGGRSTDTQY
TRBJ1-1 | TRBD1 | TRBV10-3 | AISAGQANTEAF
TRBJ1-5 | - | TRBV7-8 | ASSRNGGTSGNQPQH
TRBJ2-6 | TRBD1 | TRBV20-1 | SAYSGDRSSGANVLT
TRBJ2-1 | TRBD2 | TRBV7-6 | ASSPLLAGGPRRNEQF
TRBJ1-5 | TRBD1 | TRBV4-1 | ASSIRQGDNQPQH
TRBJ2-7 | - | TRBV18 | ASSPPGIGTSYEQY
TRBJ1-1 | - | TRBV25-1 | ASSFYGTEAF
TRBJ2-1 | TRBD2 | TRBV27 | ASSSGLAGGLGEQF
TRBJ2-6 | TRBD1 | TRBV2 | ASGRMGTGTYGANVLT
TRBJ1-5 | TRBD1 | TRBV7-2 | ASSSTGRNRNQPQH
TRBJ2-1 | - | TRBV20-1 | SAREISGSYNEQF
TRBJ2-1 | TRBD1 | TRBV28 | ASSSFLWDRVLVGVF
TRBJ1-2 | TRBD1 | TRBV5-6 | ASSLKGQKSYGYT
TRBJ2-7 | - | TRBV4-1 | ASSQESGAPYEQY
TRBJ2-6 | - | TRBV10-3 | AIKDENVLT
TRBJ2-1 | TRBD2 | TRBV4-1 | ASSQDRTSGGNEQF
TRBJ1-5 | - | TRBV27 | ASSFEPSRQPQH
TRBJ1-1 | - | TRBV11-2 | ASSLPKLNTEAF
TRBJ2-2 | - | TRBV4-2 | ASSQEGGPYTGELF
TRBJ1-5 | - | TRBV27 | ASSLASMSNQPQH
TRBJ1-5 | - | TRBV4-1 | ASSRQWEGNQPQH